Each of the 8 T cell receptor beta chains below was sequenced from the same sample in a study of blood T cells in healthy people across ages. A second about 7 to 12 cycle PCR used barcoded and J-beta primers. TCRdb redid the calling of the 5' RACE reads with MiXCR, one entry per CDR3 protein. The data contain around 1,000,000 distinct CDR3 sequences, less than 25% of them singletons. This sample was also put to use in a study of T cells of mothers and their children.

Sequenced: blood. The receptors derive from a girl aged 2 to 10 in good health.

V and J are TRBV7-2 and TRBJ2-2, with a weak D call TRBD2 (6 bases). Trimming removed 5 bases at V and 7 bases at J, with 14 bases between. Germline CDR1 SGHTA, CDR2 FQGNSA. This CDR3 region has 14 residues. The CDR3 region has the DNA TGTGCCAGCAGCCTGATGGGACTCTACGGGGAGCTGTTTTTT. Protein product: CASSLMGLYGELFF.

V is TRBV4-3 and J is TRBJ2-3; weak D call: TRBD2 (6 bases). The CDR3 spans 15 residues. With 0 bases removed from V and 4 bases from J, the gap between germline ends came to 11 bases. CDR1 and CDR2 from the germline V gene are LGHNA and YSLEER. CDR3 loop: CASSQDRASADTQYF. DNA for the CDR3: TGCGCCAGCAGCCAAGATCGGGCTAGCGCAGATACGCAGTATTTT.

This chain uses TRBV20-1 with TRBJ2-5; a possible D gene is TRBD1 (6 bases). Germline CDR1 DFQATT, CDR2 SNEGSKA (reference sequence). The CDR3 totals 14 residues. Trimming pared 0 bases from V and 11 bases from J, leaving 19 bases between. The CDR3 sequence is CSARDGKLQGRQYF. The CDR3 DNA reads as TGCAGTGCTAGAGACGGAAAATTACAGGGTCGGCAGTACTTC.

This clonotype was found a few times. V is TRBV28 and J is TRBJ1-2; D is unclear. The germline CDR1 and CDR2 sequences are MDHEN and SYDVKM. V shed 5 bases and J shed 4 bases, with 14 bases lying between them. The CDR3 totals 14 residues. The CDR3 here is CASSTRDPPYGYTF. CDR3 sequence (DNA): TGTGCCAGCAGTACAAGGGATCCCCCCTATGGCTACACCTTC.

The table lists this clonotype with a few counts. The chain recombines TRBV5-1 with TRBJ2-5, with unresolved D. The V end was cut by 0 bases, the J end by 10 bases, with 19 bases between. The CDR3 spans 15 residues. Germline V lookup: CDR1 SGHRS, CDR2 YFSETQ. CDR3 sequence reads: CASSLAKDRPRIQYF. The DNA of the CDR3 is TGCGCCAGCAGCTTGGCGAAGGACCGTCCGCGTATCCAGTACTTC.

The table lists this clonotype with a few counts. This chain links TRBV5-1 with TRBJ2-7; D gene uncertain. Deletions cut 2 bases from V and 2 bases from J, with 8 bases between. From germline, CDR1 is SGHRS and CDR2 YFSETQ. The CDR3 extends over 13 amino acids. The CDR3, as DNA: TGCGCCAGCAGCTTCGGCAGACCCTACGAGCAGTACTTC. This sequence encodes CASSFGRPYEQYF. Full variable domain (missing parts from reference TRBV5-1 and TRBJ2-7): KAGVTQTPRYLIKTRGQQVTLSCSPISGHRSVSWYQQTPGQGLQFLFEYFSETQRNKGNFPGRFSGRQFSNSRSEMNVSTLELGDSALYLCASSFGRPYEQYFGPGTRLTVT.

The J gene is TRBJ2-5, the V gene TRBV3-1; D is unresolved. CDR1 and CDR2 from the germline V gene are LGHDT and YNNKEL (reference sequence). CDR3 length: 14 amino acids. The germline V and J ends were trimmed by 3 bases and 3 bases, with 11 bases remaining between them. The CDR3 DNA sequence: TGTGCCAGCAGCCAGGTCTCGTGGAAAGAGACCCAGTACTTC. Its translation is CASSQVSWKETQYF.

This sequence joins TRBV29-1 and TRBJ1-4, with D possibly matching TRBD1 (6 bases). Germline V gene sequence: CDR1 SQVTM, CDR2 ANQGSEA. V gave up 5 bases and J gave up 7 bases, with 11 bases separating them. CDR3 length: 12 amino acids. The CDR3 nucleotides are TGCAGCGTTTGCTGGACAGCTGAAAAACTGTTTTTT. The encoded protein is CSVCWTAEKLFF.